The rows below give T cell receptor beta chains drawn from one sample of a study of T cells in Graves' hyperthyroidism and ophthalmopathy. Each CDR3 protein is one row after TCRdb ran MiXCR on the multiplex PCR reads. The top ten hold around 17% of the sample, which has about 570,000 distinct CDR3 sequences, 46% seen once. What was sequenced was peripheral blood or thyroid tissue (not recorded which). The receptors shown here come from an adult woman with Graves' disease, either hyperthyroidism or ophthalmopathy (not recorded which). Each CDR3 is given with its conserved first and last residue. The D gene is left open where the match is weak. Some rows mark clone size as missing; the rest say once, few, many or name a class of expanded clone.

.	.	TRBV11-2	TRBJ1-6	TGTGCCAGCAGTTCCCAGGGATTGGGTTCACCCCTCCACTTT	CASSSQGLGSPLHF
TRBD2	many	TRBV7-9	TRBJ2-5	TGTGCCAGCAGCCCCGGACTAGCGGCTGAGGGCCAGTACTTC	CASSPGLAAEGQYF
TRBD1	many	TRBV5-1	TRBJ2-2	TGCGCCAGCAGTACACAGGGGACCGGGGAGCTGTTTTTT	CASSTQGTGELFF
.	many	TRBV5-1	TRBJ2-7	TGCGCCAGCAAAGGGGGGGGCCTCTCCTACGAGCAGTACTTC	CASKGGGLSYEQYF
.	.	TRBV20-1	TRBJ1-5	TGCAGTGCTACGGGTCGCAATCAGCCCCAGCATTTT	CSATGRNQPQHF
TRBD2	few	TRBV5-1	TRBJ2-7	TGCGCCAGCAGCATAGCGGGACCGGAGCAGTACTTC	CASSIAGPEQYF
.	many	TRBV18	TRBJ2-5	TGTGCCAGCTCACCCTCGAGGTCGCAAGAGACCCAGTACTTC	CASSPSRSQETQYF
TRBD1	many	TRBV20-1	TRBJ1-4	TGCAGTGCTAGAGATGGGACAGGGCCTGAAAAACTGTTTTTT	CSARDGTGPEKLFF
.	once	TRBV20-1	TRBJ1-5	TGCAGTGCTCCTACTAGCGGGAGCGGGGAGACCCAGCATTTT	CSAPTSGSGETQHF
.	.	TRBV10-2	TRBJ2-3	TGCGCCAGCAGTTACAGGGCAGGGGCAGATACGCAGTATTTT	CASSYRAGADTQYF
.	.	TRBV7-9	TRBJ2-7	TGTGCCAGCAGCTTACCGGTTGGAAGCTCCTACAATGAGCAGTACTTC	CASSLPVGSSYNEQYF
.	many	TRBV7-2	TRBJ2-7	TGTGCCAGCAGCCCAAGCAGGAGTTTGTACGAGCAGTACTTC	CASSPSRSLYEQYF
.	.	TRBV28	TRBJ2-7	TGTGCCAGCAGCCCTACAGACAGGATCCCCTACGAGCAGTACTTC	CASSPTDRIPYEQYF
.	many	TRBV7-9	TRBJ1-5	TGTGCCAGCAGCCCAGGGGCGGGGAATCAGCCCCAGCATTTT	CASSPGAGNQPQHF
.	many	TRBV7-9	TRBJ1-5	TGTGCCAGCAGCTTAGTCCTAGGTTCGCTCCCGGGCAATCAGCCCCAGCATTTT	CASSLVLGSLPGNQPQHF
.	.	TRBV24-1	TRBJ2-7	TGTGCCACCAGTGATTCGGAGGGAGTATACGAGCAGTACTTC	CATSDSEGVYEQYF
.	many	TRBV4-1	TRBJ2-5	TGCGCCAGCAGCCCCTTAGGGCTAGCGAAAAAAGAGACCCAGTACTTC	CASSPLGLAKKETQYF
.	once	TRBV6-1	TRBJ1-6	TGTGCCAGCAGTGAGAAGGGCTTCCTCTCCCTCCACTTT	CASSEKGFLSLHF
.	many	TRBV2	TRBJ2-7	TGTGCCAGCAGTGAAGAAGGCGGGGCTCGGGGCGAGCAGTACTTC	CASSEEGGARGEQYF
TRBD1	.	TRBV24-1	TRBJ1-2	TGTGCCACCAGTGATTTAGGGACAGCCGGTGGCTACACCTTC	CATSDLGTAGGYTF
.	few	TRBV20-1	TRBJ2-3	TGCAGTGCTGTCAGCGGTAGCACAGATACGCAGTATTTT	CSAVSGSTDTQYF
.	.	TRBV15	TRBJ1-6	TGTGCCACCAGCAGAGATACTGCCGGGACACCCCTCCACTTT	CATSRDTAGTPLHF
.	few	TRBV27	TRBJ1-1	TGTGCCAGCAGTAAACTCCGGGACATATACACTGAAGCTTTCTTT	CASSKLRDIYTEAFF
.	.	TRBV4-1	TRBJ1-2	TGCGCCAGCAGCCCAGGAGCGAGTGGCTACACCTTC	CASSPGASGYTF
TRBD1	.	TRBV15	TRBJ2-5	TGTGCCACCAGCAGGGACTCGACAGGGGCAGAGACCCAGTACTTC	CATSRDSTGAETQYF
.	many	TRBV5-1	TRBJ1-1	TGCGCCAGCAGCTTGGCCGGTTCCTTCAACACTGAAGCTTTCTTT	CASSLAGSFNTEAFF
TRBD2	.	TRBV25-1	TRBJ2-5	TGTGCCAGCAGTGAATTTGGCGGGAGTACAGAGACCCAGTACTTC	CASSEFGGSTETQYF
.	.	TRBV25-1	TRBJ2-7	TGTGCTAGAATCCCCGGCCGCGTCCCCTCCTACGAGCAGTACTTC	CARIPGRVPSYEQYF
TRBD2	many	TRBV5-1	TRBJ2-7	TGCGCCAGCAGCAAAGGGACTATCGCCTACGAGCAGTACTTC	CASSKGTIAYEQYF
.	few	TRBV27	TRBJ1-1	TGTGCCAGCAGTTTTGGGTATACAGGGAGATGGACTGAAGCTTTCTTT	CASSFGYTGRWTEAFF
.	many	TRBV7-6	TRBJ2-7	TGTGCCAGCAGCTCTGGCCCCCAGGGAGAGCAGTACTTC	CASSSGPQGEQYF
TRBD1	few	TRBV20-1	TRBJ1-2	TGCAGTGCTGGGCTCGACAGGGCTGGCTACACCTTC	CSAGLDRAGYTF
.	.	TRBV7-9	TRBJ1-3	TGTGCCAGCAGCCCCAGTGCCACAGGGCACGGAAACACCATATATTTT	CASSPSATGHGNTIYF
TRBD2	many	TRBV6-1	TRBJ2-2	TGTGCCAGCAGTGGTCCCACTAGCGGTAACACCGGGGAGCTGTTTTTT	CASSGPTSGNTGELFF
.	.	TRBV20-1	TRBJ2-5	TGCAGTGCTAGAGGGACGGCCGGGACCCAGTACTTC	CSARGTAGTQYF
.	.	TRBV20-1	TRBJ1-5	TGCAGTGCCCCAGCGGGAGGCGGGGAGACCCAGCATTTT	CSAPAGGGETQHF